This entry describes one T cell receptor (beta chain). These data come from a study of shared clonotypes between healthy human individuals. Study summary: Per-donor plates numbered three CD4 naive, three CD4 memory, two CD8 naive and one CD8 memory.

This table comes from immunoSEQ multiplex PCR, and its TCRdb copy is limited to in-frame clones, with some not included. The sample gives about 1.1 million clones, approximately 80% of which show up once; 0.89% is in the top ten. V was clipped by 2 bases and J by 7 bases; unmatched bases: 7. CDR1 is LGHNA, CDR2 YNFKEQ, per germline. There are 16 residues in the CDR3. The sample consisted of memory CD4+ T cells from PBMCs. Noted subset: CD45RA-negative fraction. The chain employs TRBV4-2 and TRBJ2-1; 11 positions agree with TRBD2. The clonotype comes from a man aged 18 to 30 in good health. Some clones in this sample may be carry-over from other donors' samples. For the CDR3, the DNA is TGTGCCAGCAGCCAAAAAACTAGCGGGAGTGGAAATGAGCAGTTCTTC. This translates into CASSQKTSGSGNEQFF.